This T cell receptor beta chain was recovered during a study of control samples from healthy donors and cancer patients. The CDR3 spans 15 residues. Germline V gene lookup returns CDR1 SGHRS and CDR2 YFSETQ. V gave up 1 base and J gave up 5 bases; unmatched junction bases: 7. Sequenced by immunoSEQ multiplex PCR; TCRdb stores in-frame clones only, minus some. The sample lists about 250,000 clones; around 80% were seen once. The V gene is TRBV5-1, the J gene TRBJ2-7; TRBD1 agrees at 9 bases. Material for sequencing was PBMCs. The clonotype was recovered from an older woman with lung cancer. The CDR3 DNA reads TGCGCCAGCAGCTTGCAGGGACAGGGTTTGGACGAGCAGTACTTC. This encodes CASSLQGQGLDEQYF.